These 2 T cell receptor beta chains were all obtained from the same sample, sequenced in a study of T cells after yellow fever vaccination (dated by TCRdb to the late 2010s). Library preparation employed 5' RACE. This sample was sequenced with an Illumina HiSeq 2500. The public reads were quality trimmed at Q25 with fastp and then assembled into clones with MiXCR by TCRdb, keeping productive beta chains. Rows matching on CDR3 protein sequence are summarized as one entry with the most common DNA and genes. The table for this sample lists approximately 300,000 distinct CDR3 sequences; 13% of them were counted only once. Clones ranked in the top ten supply approximately 0.49% of the sample. Read against the paper, the sample's treatment or condition label means: live attenuated yellow fever vaccine strain. Sample: CD4+ T cells sorted from PBMCs, taken 45 days after the yellow fever booster vaccination. The receptors shown here come from a man under 40 who received the YFV17D yellow fever vaccine.

V is TRBV20-1 and J is TRBJ2-7, with TRBD2 matching 9 bases. Germline assignment: CDR1 DFQATT and CDR2 SNEGSKA (reference sequence). V shed 0 bases, J shed 0 bases, and the junction held 6 bases outside the gene matches. The CDR3 runs to 16 residues. CDR3 loop: CSARDRGSGSSYEQYF. CDR3 bases: TGCAGTGCTAGAGATAGGGGTAGCGGGAGCTCCTACGAGCAGTACTTC.

The V gene is TRBV5-6, the J gene TRBJ2-2; unclear D gene. Germline assignment: CDR1 SGHDT and CDR2 YYEEEE. V was shortened by 4 bases and J by 3 bases, with 10 bases between the two germline ends. There are 14 residues in the CDR3. The CDR3 loop reads CASSLTVDTGELFF. The CDR3 DNA follows: TGTGCCAGCAGCCTGACGGTGGACACCGGGGAGCTGTTTTTT.